The 2 T cell receptor beta chains below come from one sample, sequenced in a study of shared clonotypes between healthy human individuals. The table came from immunoSEQ multiplex PCR; TCRdb's copy has only in-frame clones and leaves some out. The sample has 2 million to 2.5 million clones; approximately 94% are singletons. The source material was naive CD4+ T cells sorted from blood. Subset of the sample: CD45RA+ positively selected. The receptor source for this set is a man between 18 and 35 years old in good health.

This clone was detected a few times. V gene TRBV7-8 combines with J gene TRBJ1-6; D is perhaps TRBD1 (6 bases). The V end was cut by 1 base, the J end by 7 bases, with 8 bases between. Germline CDR1 reads SGHVS; CDR2 reads FQNEAQ. The CDR3 has 14 amino acids. The CDR3 DNA sequence: TGTGCCAGCAGCTTAGGGACAGCGAATTCACCCCTCCACTTT. Its protein is CASSLGTANSPLHF.

The chain links TRBV7-2 to TRBJ2-1, with 8 nucleotides matching TRBD2. Germline trimming cut 1 base from V and 6 bases from J; bases unmatched to any gene: 11. This CDR3 has 17 residues. Germline loops: CDR1 SGHTA, CDR2 FQGNSA. CDR3 sequence: CASSLVTGAGVINEQFF. For the CDR3, the DNA is TGTGCCAGCAGCTTAGTAACTGGAGCGGGAGTTATCAATGAGCAGTTCTTC.